Below, 21 T cell receptor beta chains from the same sample are listed, as sequenced in a study of blood T cell repertoires in COVID-19. The protocol was immunoSEQ multiplex PCR, while the TCRdb copy is restricted to in-frame clones and leaves out a portion. The table includes approximately 220,000 clones, 88% detected once. The specimen sequenced was peripheral blood. These receptors were obtained from a man in his forties with acute or convalescent COVID-19.

V is TRBV7-2 and J is TRBJ2-3, with 12 bases that match TRBD2. Unmatched junction bases numbered 8, after V lost 1 base and J lost 3 bases. Germline V gives CDR1 SGHTA, CDR2 FQGNSA. CDR3 size: 18 residues. CDR3 nucleotide sequence: TGTGCCAGCAGCTTAGTCTCTAGCGGGAGGGGGGGTACAGATACGCAGTATTTT. Encoded protein: CASSLVSSGRGGTDTQYF.

The chain is built from TRBV5-4 and TRBJ2-7; 7 nucleotides agree with TRBD2. V was clipped by 0 bases and J by 2 bases; unmatched bases: 5. Germline lookup yields CDR1 SGHNT and CDR2 YYREEE (reference sequence). CDR3 length: 15 amino acids. The CDR3 region has the DNA TGTGCCAGCAGCTTGGCCTTGGGGGGGACCTACGAGCAGTACTTC. Translation gives CASSLALGGTYEQYF.

The J gene is TRBJ2-1, the V gene TRBV2, with 8 bases matching TRBD2. CDR3 length: 14 amino acids. Per the germline V gene, CDR1 is SNHLY and CDR2 is FYNNEI. Losses at the gene ends were 10 bases for V and 0 bases for J; bases not matched to a gene: 5. In DNA, the CDR3 is TGTGCCACCGGGGGGGTCCCCTCCTACAATGAGCAGTTCTTC. It translates to CATGGVPSYNEQFF.

The chain combines TRBV28 with TRBJ2-2; 7 bases align to TRBD2. The CDR3 runs to 12 residues. The trim removed 8 bases at V and 6 bases at J, leaving 3 bases unmatched. CDR1 is MDHEN, CDR2 SYDVKM, per germline. CDR3 sequence reads: CASVRGAGELFF. In nucleotides, the CDR3 is TGTGCCAGCGTTCGGGGGGCCGGGGAGCTGTTTTTT. Filled out from reference TRBV28 and TRBJ2-2, the complete variable domain reads DVKVTQSSRYLVKRTGEKVFLECVQDMDHENMFWYRQDPGLGLRLIYFSYDVKMKEKGDIPEGYSVSREKKERFSLILESASTNQTSMYLCASVRGAGELFFGEGSRLTVL.

V gene TRBV24-1 combines with J gene TRBJ1-4; 10 bases line up with TRBD1. Germline V gene data show CDR1 as KGHDR and CDR2 as SFDVKD. The CDR3 runs 17 residues. Unmatched junction bases numbered 7, after V lost 3 bases and J lost 4 bases. The CDR3 DNA reads as TGTGCCACCAGTGATCCGCCGGGACAGGGGCTTAATGAAAAACTGTTTTTT. Its protein is CATSDPPGQGLNEKLFF.

V is TRBV5-1 and J is TRBJ2-1; the match to TRBD1 covers 7 bases. This CDR3 is built from 18 residues. Germline assignment: CDR1 SGHRS and CDR2 YFSETQ. The V segment lost 3 bases and the J segment 9 bases; nucleotides outside the gene matches: 21. The CDR3 DNA is TGCGCCAGCAGCTGGATTGACAGGGAAGTTACCAAAGGCGCTGAGCAGTTCTTC. Encoded protein: CASSWIDREVTKGAEQFF.

This chain links TRBV6-2 or TRBV6-3 with TRBJ2-3; 10 bases map to TRBD1. The ends lost 0 bases at V and 0 bases at J; junction bases unmatched: 12. Per germline, CDR1 MNHEY and CDR2 SVGEGT. The CDR3 is 20 amino acids. The CDR3 coding sequence is TGTGCCAGCAGTTACTCGCCTCGGGACAGGGGTAGAACTAGCACAGATACGCAGTATTTT. It is translated as CASSYSPRDRGRTSTDTQYF.

The rearrangement links TRBV7-8 to TRBJ2-1; 7 positions match TRBD1. J was trimmed by 7 bases and V by 3 bases; bases with no gene match: 15. There are 17 residues in the CDR3. CDR1 is SGHVS and CDR2 is FQNEAQ in the germline V gene. DNA of the CDR3: TGTGCCAGCAGCTTTACAGGGGAATCTGACTACTATAATGAGCAGTTCTTC. It codes for CASSFTGESDYYNEQFF. The full variable domain, with the rest looked up from reference TRBV7-8 and TRBJ2-1, is GAGVSQSPRYKVAKRGQDVALRCDPISGHVSLFWYQQALGQGPEFLTYFQNEAQLDKSGLPSDRFFAERPEGSVSTLKIQRTQQEDSAVYLCASSFTGESDYYNEQFFGPGTRLTVL.

J is TRBJ1-2 and V is TRBV7-9, with D tentatively TRBD1 (6 bases). The CDR3 extends over 14 amino acids. V was pared by 5 bases and J by 8 bases, with 18 bases between. Germline V gene data show CDR1 as SEHNR and CDR2 as FQNEAQ (reference sequence). The CDR3 DNA reads TGTGCCAGCAGCCTTGCGGGGGCCTTAGGGGGCTACACCTTC. Its protein is CASSLAGALGGYTF. The whole variable domain, filled in from reference TRBV7-9 and TRBJ1-2, reads DTGVSQNPRHKITKRGQNVTFRCDPISEHNRLYWYRQTLGQGPEFLTYFQNEAQLEKSRLLSDRFSAERPKGSFSTLEIQRTEQGDSAMYLCASSLAGALGGYTFGSGTRLTVV.

The V and J genes are TRBV6-1 and TRBJ1-4; D remains unclear. Trimming took off 3 bases at V and 0 bases at J, with 8 bases between the two ends. Per germline, CDR1 MNHNS and CDR2 SASEGT. This CDR3 contains 15 residues. Here the CDR3 reads CASSERLATNEKLFF. The CDR3 DNA follows: TGTGCCAGCAGTGAGAGACTGGCAACTAATGAAAAACTGTTTTTT.

V and J are TRBV5-1 and TRBJ1-2; 11 bases map to TRBD1. The CDR3 has 16 amino acids. Germline V gene sequence: CDR1 SGHRS, CDR2 YFSETQ. Unmatched junction bases numbered 8, after V lost 4 bases and J lost 3 bases. CDR3 protein: CASSPGWTGGDYGYTF. CDR3 nucleotides: TGCGCCAGCAGCCCTGGTTGGACAGGGGGCGACTATGGCTACACCTTC.

The chain employs TRBV28 and TRBJ2-7; D remains unclear. The CDR3 is 15 amino acids. The V gene lost 7 bases and the J gene lost 3 bases, with 19 bases spanning the gap. CDR1 and CDR2 from the germline V gene are MDHEN and SYDVKM. The CDR3 region has the DNA TGTGCCAGCACCTGGTCGAGTGGCGGATACTACGAGCAGTACTTC. Encoded protein: CASTWSSGGYYEQYF.

The V gene is TRBV27, the J gene TRBJ2-7; 10 bases map to TRBD2. This CDR3 region has 15 residues. Germline CDR1 is MNHEY and CDR2 is SMNVEV (reference sequence). The J segment lost 2 bases and the V segment lost 5 bases, leaving 6 bases of the junction unmatched. CDR3 sequence (DNA): TGTGCCAGCAGTCTCCGACTAGCGGGCCCCTACGAGCAGTACTTC. Protein: CASSLRLAGPYEQYF.

Concerning this clone itself: Relative to the germline gene, one junction end is altered; a read error may explain this. The chain carries TRBV7-7 and TRBJ2-2, with 7 nucleotides matching TRBD1. The CDR3 totals 14 residues. CDR1 is SSHAT, CDR2 FNYEAQ, per germline (reference sequence). Here the CDR3 DNA reads TGTGCTAGCAGCTCGACAGGGTTTACCGGGGAGCTGTTTTTT. Protein: CASSSTGFTGELFF. The whole variable domain, filled in from reference TRBV7-7 and TRBJ2-2, reads GAGVSQSPRYKVTKRGQDVTLRCDPISSHATLYWYQQALGQGPEFLTYFNYEAQPDKSGLPSDRFSAERPEGSISTLTIQRTEQRDSAMYRCASSSTGFTGELFFGEGSRLTVL.

The sample holds a few counts of this clone. The chain uses TRBV18 and TRBJ1-1; 9 bases agree with TRBD1. Germline V gene lookup returns CDR1 KGHSH and CDR2 LQKENI. The CDR3 loop spans 14 amino acids. V lost 6 bases and J lost 6; bases outside the gene matches: 8. CDR3 sequence (DNA): TGTGCCAGCTCGCGGACAGGGGAGGTGGCTGAAGCTTTCTTT. This encodes CASSRTGEVAEAFF.

The rearrangement uses TRBV6-2 or TRBV6-3 and TRBJ2-1; D is unclear. Trimming removed 2 bases from V and 0 bases from J, with 11 bases in between. Germline CDR1 is MNHEY and CDR2 is SVGEGT. This CDR3 contains 16 residues. The CDR3 loop is CASSYPPRSSYNEQFF. Written as DNA, the CDR3 is TGTGCCAGCAGTTACCCCCCTCGGAGCTCCTACAATGAGCAGTTCTTC.

With respect to this clone: The same CDR3 is also encoded by other DNA sequences in this sample. The rearrangement uses TRBV7-9 and TRBJ1-1; D may be TRBD1 (6 bases). Germline CDR1 reads SEHNR; CDR2 reads FQNEAQ (reference sequence). The length of the CDR3 is 13 residues. The ends were cut back, 2 bases at V and 4 bases at J, with 8 bases in the middle. The CDR3 region has the DNA TGTGCCAGCAGCTTACAAGGGGGCACTGAAGCTTTCTTT. It codes for CASSLQGGTEAFF.

The genes are TRBV18 and TRBJ1-4; 9 bases map to TRBD1. CDR1 is KGHSH and CDR2 is LQKENI in the germline V gene. V shed 2 bases and J 8 bases; nucleotides not matched to a gene: 6. The CDR3 length is 15 residues. CDR3 in amino acids: CASSPAGQGGEKLFF. The CDR3 DNA follows: TGTGCCAGCTCACCAGCGGGACAGGGAGGAGAAAAACTGTTTTTT.

The chain uses TRBV29-1 and TRBJ2-7; possibly TRBD1 for D (6 bases). Germline CDR1 SQVTM, CDR2 ANQGSEA. This CDR3 spans 12 amino acids. V was pared by 7 bases and J by 1 base, with 11 bases between. CDR3 region: CSARGSSYEQYF. Here the CDR3 DNA reads TGCAGCGCCAGGGGATCGTCCTACGAGCAGTACTTC.

The table lists this clone with a few counts. The rearrangement joins TRBV4-1 to TRBJ2-2; 10 bases align to TRBD2. From germline, CDR1 is MGHRA and CDR2 YSYEKL. CDR3 size: 17 residues. Trimming cost V 2 bases and J 6 bases; bases outside gene matches: 9. CDR3 sequence (DNA): TGCGCCAGCAGCCAAAAGCGGGAGGGCCTGTCCCCCGGGGAGCTGTTTTTT. Translating gives CASSQKREGLSPGELFF.

The gene calls are TRBV12-3 or TRBV12-4 and TRBJ2-7, with TRBD2 identical over 7 bases. The DNA end is more similar to TRBJ2-1, so the J call may be wrong. The CDR3 consists of 13 residues. The CDR3 loop is CASYRGDFNEQFF. In DNA, the CDR3 is TGTGCCAGCTACCGGGGGGATTTCAATGAGCAGTTCTTC.